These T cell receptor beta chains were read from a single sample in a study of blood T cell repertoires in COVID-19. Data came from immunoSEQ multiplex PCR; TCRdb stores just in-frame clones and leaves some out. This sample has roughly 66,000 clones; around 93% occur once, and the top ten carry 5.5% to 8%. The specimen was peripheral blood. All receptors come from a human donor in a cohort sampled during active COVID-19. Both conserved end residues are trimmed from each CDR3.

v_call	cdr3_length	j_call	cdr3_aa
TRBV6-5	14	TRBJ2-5	ASSNYRGASRETQY
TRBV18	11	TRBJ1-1	ASSSQYQGEAF
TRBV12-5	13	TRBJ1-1	ASGFRGGVGTEAF
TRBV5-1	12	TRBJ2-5	ASSPAGGQETQY
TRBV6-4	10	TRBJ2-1	ASREPGGPQV
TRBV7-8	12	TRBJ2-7	ASSLEGGSYEQY
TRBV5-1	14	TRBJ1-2	ASSLGVERGNYGYT
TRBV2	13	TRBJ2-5	ASTDEWGGVETQY
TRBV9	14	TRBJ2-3	ASSVTSGGVTDTQY
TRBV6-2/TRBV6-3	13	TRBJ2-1	ASSPAGLPNNEQF
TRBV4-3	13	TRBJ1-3	ASSQDTRFGNTIY
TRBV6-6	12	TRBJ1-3	AARQGSSGNTIY